Included here is one TCR beta chain sequence, with context. Its antigen target is currently unknown. Qualities for individual bases were not recorded, and no much larger clone is one base off. These data come from a study of T cells in localized non-small cell lung cancer (dated by TCRdb to about 2020). The study in broad terms: The study examined T cell repertoires in a few hundred patients with early-stage NSCLC and compared tumors with uninvolved tumor-adjacent lungs. The cohort comprised some 220 treatment-naïve NSCLC patients with resected, localized lung tumors. The mean age of the NSCLC patients was around 67 years, with 120 to 150 men and 85 to 110 women.

At diagnosis, tumor, uninvolved tumor-adjacent lung and peripheral blood were collected and then preserved as a mix of FFPE and fresh-frozen material. For TCR repertoire profiling, blood samples were analyzed as peripheral blood mononuclear cells. V loses 6 bases of germline sequence and J loses 8 bases, and the interval between the two ends is 17 bases. Per the germline V gene, SGHTA is the CDR1 and FQGNSA is the CDR2. There are 14 amino acids in the CDR3, from cysteine to phenylalanine inclusive. Just the 42-base CDR3 DNA is kept, in frame starting at base 1. The paper's findings and limits, for the study overall: A median of about 55 of the top 100 tumor clones were detected in paired uninvolved adjacent lung, and 28 of these tumor clones were also found among the top 100 clones of the paired uninvolved adjacent lung. Because the study design was exploratory, TCR variables were selected using unadjusted p-values without false-discovery rate correction. Uninvolved tumor-adjacent lung showed the highest T cell clonality, higher than tumor, which suggests more focused antigenic responses in the uninvolved tumor-adjacent lung. Higher T cell density in blood was associated with longer overall survival, whereas higher clonality in adjacent lung was associated with shorter survival. Because multi-region tumor sequencing was not done, intratumor heterogeneity could not be ruled out.

The immunoSEQ Assay was used to sequence TCR beta CDR3 regions from DNA. On the authors' methods: T cell density was computed as TCR beta template counts normalized to usable DNA estimated by amplifying housekeeping genes. Richness was estimated with the preseqR package, extrapolating to 400,000 templates for PBMC samples and 120,000 templates for tissue samples. Clonality was defined as one minus Pielou's evenness. To identify tissue-enriched TCRs, differential abundance testing was run on productive amino-acid clonotypes with a minimum total count of 5 and an alpha of 0.1. Repertoire overlap between compartments was quantified with the Jaccard Index and Morisita Overlap Index. TCR beta CDR3s were clustered by GLIPH together with public tetramer-defined viral CDR3s, and at least three viral sequences plus V-gene enrichment were required for viral motifs. TCRdb carries this immuneACCESS record with in-frame sequences only. Its versions omit some clonotypes, under half of them owing to an unresolved V gene in the studies checked, with the rest unexplained. V and J calls and clone size are as listed in that table; D and trimming were resolved from the DNA. For this sample the table gives about 82,000 clones, of which over 70% were detected only once. The top ten hold over 15% of the sample.

The material was PBMCs, obtained before any cancer treatment. This TCR derives from a man aged 40 to 70 with stage II squamous cell lung carcinoma. Recombination connected TRBV7-2 to TRBJ1-5, with no reliable assignment of the D segment. CDR3 protein: CASSLAGPLEPQHF. The bases are TGTGCCAGCAGTTTGGCGGGCCCTTTAGAGCCCCAGCATTTT.